The clone carrying this T cell receptor (beta chain) was observed at least ten times. Repertoires were generated with immunoSEQ multiplex PCR, while TCRdb's copy carries only in-frame clones and drops some. The sample shows roughly 68,000 clones, about 89% of them seen only once. The record originates from a study of technical replicates of blood from a few donors. The CDR3 is 15 amino acids. Losses at the gene ends were 7 bases for V and 4 bases for J; bases not matched to a gene: 9. The germline V gene encodes CDR1 SQVTM and CDR2 ANQGSEA. The clonotype was recovered from a human donor in good health. Some clones in this sample may be carry-over from other donors' samples. The material sequenced was PBMCs. The chain carries TRBV29-1 and TRBJ2-1; 11 bases line up with TRBD2. The CDR3 nucleotides are TGCAGCGCTATTAGCGGGGGGGCCATTTACAATGAGCAGTTCTTC. This encodes CSAISGGAIYNEQFF.